This TCR beta chain was captured in a study of T cell responses to AZD1222 COVID-19 vaccine. Study details: Second doses were pooled across both intervals (about 4 or about 12 weeks).

The study's findings and limits: Donors, mostly white British, included more females; clonal diversity was possibly underestimated. Repertoire sampling occurred only after the peak T cell response.

The protocol was immunoSEQ multiplex PCR, while the TCRdb copy is restricted to in-frame clones and leaves out a portion. The sample holds about 140,000 clones; 91% are singletons and the top ten take 2.8%. Of note for this clone: The antigen remains undetermined.

The germline gives CDR1 MGHDK, CDR2 SYGVNS. The V end was cut by 6 bases, the J end by 6 bases, with 14 bases between. The CDR3 contains 13 residues. The chain combines TRBV25-1 with TRBJ1-2; maybe TRBD1 (5 bases). The receptor comes from an adult in good health. The specimen comprised peripheral blood, sampled on day 0 of AZD1222 vaccination. The DNA for the CDR3 is TGTGCCAGCAGGGATCAGGGTTGGGATGGCTACACCTTC. Amino acid sequence: CASRDQGWDGYTF.